These 26 T cell receptor beta chains share one sample of origin, sequenced in a study of blood T cell repertoires in COVID-19 (dated by TCRdb to the early 2020s). Library generation was performed with the immunoSEQ multiplex PCR assay. TCRdb re-hosts the immuneACCESS table, in-frame sequences only. Its copies lack some clones; in the studies checked, an unresolved V gene accounts for under half of them, and the cause for the rest is not known. The sample table shows approximately 270,000 clones, and over 75% are seen once. The top ten clones comprise more than 4% of the sample. Material for sequencing was PBMCs or T cells enriched from blood (not recorded which). The receptor source for this set is a woman aged 25 to 39 who had recovered from COVID-19.

The chain links TRBV11-2 to TRBJ2-7, with D possibly being TRBD2 (6 bases). The V gene's germline CDR1 is SGHAT and CDR2 FQNNGV. Deletions cut 1 base from V and 0 bases from J, with 16 bases between. The CDR3 totals 17 residues. The CDR3 region is CASSLVSGGKSSYEQYF. The CDR3 coding sequence is TGTGCCAGCAGCTTAGTGAGTGGCGGGAAGAGCTCCTACGAGCAGTACTTC.

The chain combines TRBV28 with TRBJ1-4; 8 positions agree with TRBD1. CDR1 is MDHEN and CDR2 is SYDVKM in the germline V gene. This CDR3 contains 15 residues. V dropped 5 bases and J dropped 5; count of bases not matched to a gene: 7. The CDR3, as DNA: TGTGCCAGCAGTCAAGCATACAGGGGGAATGAAAAACTGTTTTTT. It translates to CASSQAYRGNEKLFF.

The chain is built from TRBV5-1 and TRBJ2-1, with 8 bases matching TRBD2. Trimming took 0 bases from V and 2 from J; bases not matched to a gene: 4. CDR1 and CDR2 (germline): SGHRS, YFSETQ. This CDR3 comprises 16 residues. In nucleotides, the CDR3 is TGCGCCAGCAGCTTGGGAAGTAGCGGGGCCTACAATGAGCAGTTCTTC. This gives the protein CASSLGSSGAYNEQFF.

J is TRBJ2-7 and V is TRBV2; 8 bases line up with TRBD1. Germline V gives CDR1 SNHLY, CDR2 FYNNEI. This CDR3 spans 13 amino acids. Unmatched junction bases numbered 7, after V lost 5 bases and J lost 7 bases. CDR3 coding DNA: TGTGCCAGCAGTTCGACAGGGGCGGGGGAGCAGTACTTC. This gives the protein CASSSTGAGEQYF.

In this sample, this clone turned up once. In DNA form, the CDR3 reads TGTGCCAGCAGCTTAAGGGTTCAGGGCGAGCAGTACTTC. Translation: CASSLRVQGEQYF. The rearrangement uses TRBV7-3 and TRBJ2-7, with D perhaps matching TRBD1 (5 bases). Germline V gene data show CDR1 as SGHTA and CDR2 as FQGTGA. Trimming pared 1 base from V and 6 bases from J, leaving 10 bases between. The CDR3 is 13 residues long.

V and J are TRBV5-1 and TRBJ2-7; a possible D gene is TRBD1 (5 bases). The germline V and J ends were trimmed by 0 bases and 2 bases, with 6 bases remaining between them. This CDR3 has 13 amino acids. Germline CDR1 SGHRS, CDR2 YFSETQ. The CDR3 protein is CASSLADTYEQYF. CDR3 nucleotide sequence: TGCGCCAGCAGCTTGGCGGACACCTACGAGCAGTACTTC.

The genes are TRBV10-3 and TRBJ2-3, with D possibly matching TRBD1 (5 bases). The CDR3 runs 16 residues. With 10 bases removed from V and 1 base from J, the gap between germline ends came to 21 bases. CDR1 is ENHRY, CDR2 SYGVKD, per germline. In DNA, the CDR3 is TGTGCCACCGCCTTAAAACGACAGAATCGCACAGATACGCAGTATTTT. Its protein is CATALKRQNRTDTQYF.

The rearrangement joins TRBV10-1 to TRBJ1-1; D is unclear. V was shortened by 0 bases and J by 11 bases, with 13 bases between the two germline ends. CDR1 WNHNN and CDR2 SYGVQD come from the germline V gene (reference sequence). The CDR3 is made up of 13 amino acids. CDR3 loop: CASSESRRPGAFF. Written as DNA, the CDR3 is TGCGCCAGCAGTGAGTCGAGGAGGCCTGGCGCTTTCTTT.

This chain joins TRBV10-3 and TRBJ1-1; possible D gene TRBD1, 5 bases. Trimming stripped 3 bases from V and 11 bases from J, with 16 bases between. Germline V CDR1 and CDR2: ENHRY, SYGVKD. The CDR3 contains 13 residues. The CDR3 reads CAISDRDGVGAFF. The CDR3 nucleotides read TGTGCCATCAGTGACAGGGATGGGGTTGGGGCTTTCTTT.

DNA of the CDR3: TGCGCCAGCAGTCGAATCCACAGGGGCTCGAACACCGGGGAGCTGTTTTTT. Its protein is CASSRIHRGSNTGELFF. V and J are TRBV4-1 and TRBJ2-2; 7 positions match TRBD1. The V gene end was trimmed by 6 bases and the J gene end by 0 bases; junction bases not matched to a gene: 10. Germline CDR1 reads MGHRA; CDR2 reads YSYEKL. The length of the CDR3 is 17 residues.

This sequence joins TRBV28 and TRBJ2-7, with D maybe TRBD2 (6 bases). Trimming stripped 4 bases from V and 2 bases from J, with 12 bases between. The germline CDR1 and CDR2 sequences are MDHEN and SYDVKM. This CDR3 comprises 14 residues. The CDR3 coding sequence is TGTGCCAGCAGTTCCGGCGGGAAAGCCTACGAGCAGTACTTC. Protein product: CASSSGGKAYEQYF.

The CDR3, as DNA: TGTGCCAGCACACCAGGGCATAGCACAGATACGCAGTATTTT. It translates to CASTPGHSTDTQYF. This chain links TRBV7-2 with TRBJ2-3, with a weak D call TRBD1 (5 bases). With 7 bases removed from V and 0 bases from J, the gap between germline ends came to 11 bases. Per the germline V gene, CDR1 is SGHTA and CDR2 is FQGNSA. This CDR3 has 14 residues.

This chain joins TRBV9 and TRBJ2-7; D possibly corresponds to TRBD2 (5 bases). The CDR3 runs to 15 residues. Germline V gene lookup returns CDR1 SGDLS and CDR2 YYNGEE. V dropped 0 bases and J dropped 2 bases, with 12 bases sitting between them. The CDR3 reads CASSVEVRAPYEQYF. In DNA form, the CDR3 reads TGTGCCAGCAGCGTAGAGGTGAGGGCCCCCTACGAGCAGTACTTC.

The chain has TRBV4-2 and TRBJ1-6, with 7 bases matching TRBD1. V was pared by 4 bases and J by 8 bases, with 8 bases of the junction left unmatched. CDR1 is LGHNA, CDR2 YNFKEQ, per germline. This CDR3 contains 15 residues. As DNA, the CDR3 is TGTGCCAGCAGCCTTTCCCGGGACAGCCATTCACCCCTCCACTTT. Its translation: CASSLSRDSHSPLHF.

The V gene is TRBV19, the J gene TRBJ2-7, with TRBD2 matching over 10 bases. Trimming at V came to 10 bases and at J to 3 bases, leaving 27 bases not matched to a gene. This CDR3 comprises 20 residues. CDR1 LNHDA and CDR2 SQIVND come from the germline V gene (reference sequence). CDR3 in amino acids: CATQATSPGLARTLHYEQYF. The CDR3, as DNA: TGTGCCACTCAGGCCACCTCCCCGGGACTAGCGAGAACATTACACTACGAGCAGTACTTC.

The rearrangement uses TRBV12-2 and TRBJ2-7; the table's D call of TRBD2 was not tested on the DNA. TRBV12-2 is listed as a pseudogene. This CDR3 spans 16 amino acids. CDR3 protein: CASRLARRGSLYEQYF. The DNA for the CDR3 is TGTGCAAGTCGCTTAGCTCGGCGGGGGTCTCTTTACGAGCAGTACTTC.

J is TRBJ1-5 and V is TRBV28; no reliable D call. The germline V and J ends were trimmed by 4 bases and 0 bases, with 10 bases remaining between them. CDR1 is MDHEN and CDR2 is SYDVKM in the germline V gene. This CDR3 region has 15 residues. Written as DNA, the CDR3 is TGTGCCAGCAGTTCGCACGGCGGTAGCAATCAGCCCCAGCATTTT. Its protein is CASSSHGGSNQPQHF.

The CDR3 is CASNDKARNEQFF. The CDR3 DNA sequence: TGTGCCAGCAACGATAAAGCCAGGAATGAGCAGTTCTTC. This chain joins TRBV3-1 (or the pseudogene TRBV3-2) and TRBJ2-1; no definite D call. The CDR3 loop spans 13 amino acids. CDR1 is LGHDT and CDR2 is YNNKEL in the germline V gene (reference sequence). The V and J ends lost 7 bases and 7 bases respectively, with 14 bases between them.

This chain joins TRBV19 and TRBJ2-7; TRBD1 aligns across 8 bases. The CDR3 totals 15 residues. V dropped 8 bases and J dropped 5; count of bases not matched to a gene: 14. CDR1 and CDR2 (germline): LNHDA, SQIVND (reference sequence). DNA of the CDR3: TGTGCCAGTGGCCGGAAGGACAGGGTGGGCAACGAGCAGTACTTC. Amino acids: CASGRKDRVGNEQYF.

The J gene is TRBJ2-2, the V gene TRBV6-5, with TRBD2 as a possible D gene (7 bases). CDR1 and CDR2 (germline): MNHEY, SVGAGI. V dropped 6 bases and J dropped 7 bases, with 18 bases sitting between them. The CDR3 consists of 15 residues. In DNA form, the CDR3 reads TGTGCCAGCAGCGCGATCCGGGGGGCCGGCGGGGAGCTGTTTTTT. The encoded protein is CASSAIRGAGGELFF.

The chain combines TRBV6-5 with TRBJ1-6, with D uncertain. This CDR3 has 14 residues. Germline values: CDR1 MNHEY, CDR2 SVGAGI. With 8 bases removed from V and 7 bases from J, the gap between germline ends came to 15 bases. The CDR3 loop reads CASSLTPRNSPLHF. The CDR3 DNA reads as TGTGCCAGCTCTTTAACCCCCCGGAATTCACCCCTCCACTTT.

The count of this clone is one. This chain links TRBV15 with TRBJ2-7; 8 positions agree with TRBD2. Germline V gene data show CDR1 as LNHNV and CDR2 as YYDKDF (reference sequence). The CDR3 extends over 16 amino acids. Germline trimming cut 4 bases from V and 0 bases from J; bases unmatched to any gene: 8. CDR3 nucleotides: TGTGCCACCAGCACGGGGGGGACGGTACCCTCCTACGAGCAGTACTTC. Translated, it gives CATSTGGTVPSYEQYF.

This chain connects TRBV29-1 to TRBJ1-1, with 7 positions matching TRBD1. Germline V gene sequence: CDR1 SQVTM, CDR2 ANQGSEA. The CDR3 contains 12 residues. V was clipped by 4 bases and J by 5 bases; unmatched bases: 4. In nucleotides, the CDR3 is TGCAGCGTTGGACAGGGAGAGACTGAAGCTTTCTTT. Translation: CSVGQGETEAFF.

The chain employs TRBV11-3 and TRBJ2-2, with 7 nucleotides matching TRBD2. J lost 5 bases, V lost 3 bases, and 6 bases had no gene match. The CDR3 extends over 15 amino acids. Germline CDR1 reads SGHNT; CDR2 reads YENEEA. The CDR3 is CASSLTGGRTGELFF. CDR3 sequence (DNA): TGTGCCAGCAGCTTGACGGGGGGTAGGACCGGGGAGCTGTTTTTT.

This clone was seen a single time. This CDR3 is CASSSSAGQGGTEAFF. As DNA, the CDR3 is TGTGCCAGCAGCTCGAGCGCCGGACAGGGGGGTACTGAAGCTTTCTTT. The rearrangement links TRBV7-9 to TRBJ1-1, with 10 positions matching TRBD1. The germline V gene has CDR1 SEHNR and CDR2 FQNEAQ (reference sequence). There are 16 residues in the CDR3. With 4 bases clipped from V and 5 bases from J, the junction kept 10 bases outside the gene matches.

The V call is TRBV6-5, the J call TRBJ1-1, with 7 nucleotides matching TRBD1. Germline V CDR1 and CDR2: MNHEY, SVGAGI. The junction had 7 bases not matched to a gene; V was cut back by 6 bases and J by 3 bases. The length of the CDR3 is 14 residues. CDR3 coding DNA: TGTGCCAGCAGAAAGGGACAGTCGGACACTGAAGCTTTCTTT. Amino acid sequence: CASRKGQSDTEAFF.